This T cell receptor (beta chain) was retrieved from a study of cytomegalovirus exposure and HLA in healthy donors. 60 Vbeta and 13 Jbeta primers were used in PCR. Produced via immunoSEQ multiplex PCR; TCRdb's table is partial and in-frame only. The top ten clones hold about 1% of a sample with 120,000 to 150,000 clones, 65% to 85% of them seen once. Despite likely unrecorded immune exposures, the donors were nominally healthy at the time of sampling. The germline V gene encodes CDR1 SGHVS and CDR2 FNYEAQ. This CDR3 has 14 residues. Trimming cost V 4 bases and J 8 bases; bases outside gene matches: 7.

This receptor was identified in a man younger than 35 in good health and CMV-seronegative. The V and J genes are TRBV7-6 and TRBJ1-2; 10 bases line up with TRBD1. Sequenced material: PBMCs. The CDR3 loop is CASSSGTGARGYTF. CDR3 coding DNA: TGTGCCAGCAGCTCCGGGACAGGGGCGAGAGGCTACACCTTC.